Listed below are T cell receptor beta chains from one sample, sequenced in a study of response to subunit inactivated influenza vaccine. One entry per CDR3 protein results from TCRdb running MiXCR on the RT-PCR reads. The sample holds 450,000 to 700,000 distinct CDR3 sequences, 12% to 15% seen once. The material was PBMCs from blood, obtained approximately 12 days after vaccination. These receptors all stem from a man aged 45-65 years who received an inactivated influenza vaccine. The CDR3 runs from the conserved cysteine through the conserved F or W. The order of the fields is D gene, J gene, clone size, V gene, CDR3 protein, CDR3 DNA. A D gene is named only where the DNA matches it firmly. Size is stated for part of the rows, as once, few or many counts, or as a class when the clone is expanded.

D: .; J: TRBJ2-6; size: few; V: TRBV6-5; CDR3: CASSYSGYSGANVLTF; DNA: TGTGCCAGCAGTTACTCGGGGTACTCTGGGGCCAACGTCCTGACTTTC
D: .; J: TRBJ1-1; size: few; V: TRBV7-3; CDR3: CASSLFFRTEAFF; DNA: TGTGCCAGCAGCTTATTTTTTCGGACTGAAGCTTTCTTT
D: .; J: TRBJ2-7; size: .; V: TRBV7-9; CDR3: CASSSMAVGPYEQYF; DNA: TGTGCCAGCAGCTCAATGGCGGTAGGGCCCTACGAGCAGTACTTC
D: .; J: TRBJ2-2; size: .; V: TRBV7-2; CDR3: CASSWTGTTSGELFF; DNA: TGTGCCAGCAGCTGGACCGGGACAACCTCCGGGGAGCTGTTTTTT
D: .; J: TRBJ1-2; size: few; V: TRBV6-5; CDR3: CASSYLTGGGGYTF; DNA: TGTGCCAGCAGTTACTTGACGGGGGGCGGTGGCTACACCTTC
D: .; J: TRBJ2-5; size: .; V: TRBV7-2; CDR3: CASSLTRQSQETQYF; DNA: TGTGCCAGCAGCTTAACCCGACAGAGCCAAGAGACCCAGTACTTC
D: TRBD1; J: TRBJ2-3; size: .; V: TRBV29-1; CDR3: CSAPTGQRTDTQYF; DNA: TGCAGCGCCCCGACAGGGCAACGGACAGATACGCAGTATTTT
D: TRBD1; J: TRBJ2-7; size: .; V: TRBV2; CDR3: CAIPGTGGHEQYF; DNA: TGTGCCATCCCCGGGACAGGGGGCCACGAGCAGTACTTC
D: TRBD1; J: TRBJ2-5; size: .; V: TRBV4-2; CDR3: CASSQRQGYQETQYF; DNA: TGTGCCAGCAGCCAAAGACAGGGCTACCAAGAGACCCAGTACTTC
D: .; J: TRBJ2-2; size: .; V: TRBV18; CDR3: CASSAGGQNTGELFF; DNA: TGTGCCAGCTCGGCCGGAGGGCAGAACACCGGGGAGCTGTTTTTT
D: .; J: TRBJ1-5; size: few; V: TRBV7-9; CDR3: CASSSSDRGSNQPQHF; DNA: TGTGCCAGCAGCTCATCCGATAGAGGGAGCAATCAGCCCCAGCATTTT